This T cell receptor beta chain was observed in a study of CD8+CD57+ T cells in acquired aplastic anemia. Study at large: The DNA of sorted CD4+ and CD8+ cells averaged roughly 3.2 ug.

This clonotype turned up a few times. CDR3 length equals 14 residues. Germline V gene data show CDR1 as SEHNR and CDR2 as FQNEAQ (reference sequence). Trimming removed 5 bases at V and 8 bases at J, with 15 bases between. It was genomic DNA that served as the template for profiling TCR beta VDJ and CDR3. TCRdb reprocessed the reads with MiXCR, giving one entry per CDR3 protein. The sample contains 150,000 to 200,000 distinct CDR3 sequences, around three fifths of which appear only once. This sequence was found in a human donor with severe aplastic anemia or a healthy control (not recorded which). The sequencing input was sorted CD4+, CD8+, or CD8+CD57+ T cells (not recorded which) from PBMCs. This sequence joins TRBV7-9 and TRBJ1-4; D ambiguous. The CDR3 DNA is TGTGCCAGCAGCGCCCTCGAGGGAGGCGAAAAACTGTTTTTT. Protein: CASSALEGGEKLFF.